What follows are 10 T cell receptor beta chains derived from one specimen sequenced in a study of OX40 agonist ivuxolimab in advanced cancers. Repertoires were generated with immunoSEQ multiplex PCR, while TCRdb's copy carries only in-frame clones and drops some. The sample lists more than 95,000 clones, roughly 92% occurring once. The starting material was CD4+ or CD8+ T cells sorted from blood, obtained in a trial of the OX40 agonist ivuxolimab. These receptors all come from an adult with an advanced solid tumor such as melanoma, head and neck, liver or kidney cancer.

This chain joins TRBV5-3 and TRBJ2-3; perhaps TRBD2 as D (6 bases). TRBV5-3 is noted as an ORF with a role that remains uncertain. The CDR3 is made up of 20 amino acids. Trimming stripped 6 bases from V and 0 bases from J, with 29 bases between. The CDR3 protein is CARTPKPRPSAKSSTDTQYF. In nucleotides, the CDR3 is TGTGCCAGAACACCCAAGCCGAGGCCTAGCGCGAAGAGTAGCACAGATACGCAGTATTTT.

J is TRBJ1-1 and V is TRBV19, with D possibly TRBD1 on 6 matching bases. With 6 bases removed from V and 4 bases from J, the gap between germline ends came to 12 bases. Germline assignment: CDR1 LNHDA and CDR2 SQIVND (reference sequence). This CDR3 spans 13 amino acids. The CDR3 spells CASSQGSGTEAFF. The CDR3 region has the DNA TGTGCCAGTAGCCAGGGGAGCGGCACTGAAGCTTTCTTT.

V is TRBV7-8 and J is TRBJ2-5; D not resolved. The CDR3 has 13 amino acids. V lost 1 base and J 3 bases, leaving 6 bases between the germline ends. CDR1 and CDR2 from the germline V gene are SGHVS and FQNEAQ. The DNA for the CDR3 is TGTGCCAGCAGCTTAGGGCAGAAAGAGACCCAGTACTTC. It is translated as CASSLGQKETQYF. The entire variable domain, with the rest obtained from reference TRBV7-8 and TRBJ2-5, is as follows: GAGVSQSPRYKVAKRGQDVALRCDPISGHVSLFWYQQALGQGPEFLTYFQNEAQLDKSGLPSDRFFAERPEGSVSTLKIQRTQQEDSAVYLCASSLGQKETQYFGPGTRLLVL.

V and J are TRBV5-1 and TRBJ1-1; 7 nucleotides match TRBD1. Germline values: CDR1 SGHRS, CDR2 YFSETQ. The J segment lost 0 bases and the V segment lost 7 bases, leaving 9 bases of the junction unmatched. This CDR3 has 15 residues. Here the CDR3 reads CASGRGDSLNTEAFF. DNA for the CDR3: TGCGCCAGCGGCAGGGGGGACAGTCTGAACACTGAAGCTTTCTTT.

The V and J genes are TRBV27 and TRBJ2-1; no definite D call. Germline loops: CDR1 MNHEY, CDR2 SMNVEV (reference sequence). The CDR3 is 14 amino acids. V dropped 5 bases and J dropped 2 bases, with 10 bases sitting between them. CDR3 sequence: CASSLNFPYNEQFF. The CDR3 DNA is TGTGCCAGCAGTCTCAACTTCCCCTACAATGAGCAGTTCTTC.

V is TRBV4-2 and J is TRBJ1-1, with D uncertain. V was pared by 3 bases and J by 0 bases, with 5 bases between. The CDR3 loop spans 13 amino acids. CDR1 is LGHNA, CDR2 YNFKEQ, per germline. The CDR3 loop is CASSQWVNTEAFF. DNA of the CDR3: TGTGCCAGCAGCCAGTGGGTGAACACTGAAGCTTTCTTT.

V and J are TRBV10-3 and TRBJ2-5, with 8 positions matching TRBD1. Per germline, CDR1 ENHRY and CDR2 SYGVKD. With 6 bases clipped from V and 0 bases from J, the junction kept 0 bases outside the gene matches. This CDR3 has 13 residues. CDR3 sequence (DNA): TGTGCCATCAGGGACAGGGACCAAGAGACCCAGTACTTC. This gives the protein CAIRDRDQETQYF.

The chain recombines TRBV4-2 with TRBJ2-6, with D possibly matching TRBD1 (6 bases). Per germline, CDR1 LGHNA and CDR2 YNFKEQ. V was shortened by 4 bases and J by 2 bases, with 9 bases between the two germline ends. The CDR3 is made up of 15 amino acids. Here the CDR3 DNA reads TGTGCCAGCAGCCCACAGGGTACTGGGGCCAACGTCCTGACTTTC. Amino acids: CASSPQGTGANVLTF.

Regarding this clone: The sample contains more than one DNA sequence encoding this CDR3. The chain employs TRBV18 and TRBJ1-2; D uncertain. V lost 2 bases to trimming and J lost 0 bases, with 10 bases between them. Per the germline V gene, CDR1 is KGHSH and CDR2 is LQKENI. CDR3 length: 15 residues. CDR3: CASSPTGQANYGYTF. The CDR3 coding sequence is TGTGCCAGCTCACCAACTGGGCAAGCTAACTATGGCTACACCTTC.

The chain recombines TRBV19 with TRBJ2-3, with D perhaps TRBD1 or TRBD2 (5 bases each). Looked up from germline, CDR1 is LNHDA and CDR2 is SQIVND (reference sequence). The length of the CDR3 is 15 residues. V was pared by 5 bases and J by 3 bases, with 15 bases between. This CDR3 reads CASSDPGPVTDTQYF. DNA for the CDR3: TGTGCCAGTAGTGACCCGGGACCTGTGACAGATACGCAGTATTTT.